The clone carrying this TCR beta chain was seen a few times. The antigen is unknown. This record comes from a study of Graves' ophthalmopathy and Graves' hyperthyroidism. The study's findings and limits: Most clonotypes expanded in thyroid above 0.001 frequency were present in blood too.

The authors amplified TCR beta CDR3 regions from RNA transcripts. Following a first-round RT-PCR that used HTBI primers, a second-round multiplex PCR was carried out. TCRdb used MiXCR to reprocess the multiplex PCR reads, holding one entry per CDR3 protein. The sample records around 660,000 distinct CDR3 sequences, about 41% being singletons. Moderate-to-severe activity, CAS at least 3, NOSPECS at least 4 and duration under 3 months characterized donors with ophthalmopathy. The sequencing sample was made of peripheral blood. The sequence derives from an adult man with Graves' ophthalmopathy.

The CDR3 protein is CASSETQEPRGSPLHF. The DNA of the CDR3 is TGTGCCAGCAGTGAAACTCAGGAGCCACGGGGGTCACCCCTCCACTTT. The chain has TRBV6-1 and TRBJ1-6, with D maybe TRBD1 (5 bases). The CDR3 sequence is 16 residues long. Trimming took off 2 bases at V and 10 bases at J, with 18 bases between the two ends. Germline values: CDR1 MNHNS, CDR2 SASEGT.